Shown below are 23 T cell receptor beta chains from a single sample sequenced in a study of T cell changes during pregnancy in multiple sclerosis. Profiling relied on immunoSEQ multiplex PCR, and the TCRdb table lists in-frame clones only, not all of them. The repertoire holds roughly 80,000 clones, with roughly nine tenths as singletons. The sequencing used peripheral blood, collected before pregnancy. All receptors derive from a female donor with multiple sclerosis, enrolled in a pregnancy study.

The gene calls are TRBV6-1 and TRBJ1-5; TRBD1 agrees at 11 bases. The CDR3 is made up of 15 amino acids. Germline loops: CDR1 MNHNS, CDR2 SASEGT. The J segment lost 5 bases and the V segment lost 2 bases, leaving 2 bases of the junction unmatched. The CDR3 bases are TGTGCCAGCAGTGAACAGGGACAGGGGGATCAGCCCCAGCATTTT. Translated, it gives CASSEQGQGDQPQHF.

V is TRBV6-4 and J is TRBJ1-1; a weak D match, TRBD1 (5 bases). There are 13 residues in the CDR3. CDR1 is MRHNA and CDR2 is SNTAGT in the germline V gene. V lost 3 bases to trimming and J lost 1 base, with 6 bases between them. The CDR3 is CASSETENTEAFF. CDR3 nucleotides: TGTGCCAGCAGTGAGACAGAGAACACTGAAGCTTTCTTT.

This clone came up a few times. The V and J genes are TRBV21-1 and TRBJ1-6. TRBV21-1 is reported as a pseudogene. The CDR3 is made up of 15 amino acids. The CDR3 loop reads CASSKKGLLHSPLHF. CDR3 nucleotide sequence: TGTGCCAGCAGCAAAAAGGGACTCCTTCATTCACCCCTCCACTTT.

CDR3 residues: CASSLVTGSYEQYF. The DNA for the CDR3 is TGCGCCAGCAGCTTGGTGACAGGATCCTACGAGCAGTACTTC. This chain connects TRBV5-1 to TRBJ2-7; TRBD1 might be the D (6 bases). The length of the CDR3 is 14 residues. The germline gives CDR1 SGHRS, CDR2 YFSETQ. The V and J ends lost 0 bases and 1 base respectively, with 8 bases between them.

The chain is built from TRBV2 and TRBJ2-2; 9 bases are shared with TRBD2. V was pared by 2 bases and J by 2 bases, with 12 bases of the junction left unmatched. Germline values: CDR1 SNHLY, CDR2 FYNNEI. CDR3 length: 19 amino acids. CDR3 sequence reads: CASSEKRLAGVANTGELFF. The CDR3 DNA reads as TGTGCCAGCAGTGAAAAGCGGTTAGCGGGGGTCGCCAACACCGGGGAGCTGTTTTTT.

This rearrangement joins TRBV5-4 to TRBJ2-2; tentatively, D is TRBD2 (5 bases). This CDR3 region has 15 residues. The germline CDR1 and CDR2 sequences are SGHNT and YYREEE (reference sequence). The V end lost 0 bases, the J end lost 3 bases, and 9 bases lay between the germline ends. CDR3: CASSLGGEYTGELFF. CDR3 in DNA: TGTGCCAGCAGCTTGGGGGGAGAGTACACCGGGGAGCTGTTTTTT.

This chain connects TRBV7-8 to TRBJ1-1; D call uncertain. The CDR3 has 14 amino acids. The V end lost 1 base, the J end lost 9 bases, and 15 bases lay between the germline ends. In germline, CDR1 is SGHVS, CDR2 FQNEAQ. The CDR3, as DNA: TGTGCCAGCAGCTTAGAGGGAAGGGCGGGAAAAGCTTTCTTT. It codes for CASSLEGRAGKAFF. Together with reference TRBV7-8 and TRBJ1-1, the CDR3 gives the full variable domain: GAGVSQSPRYKVAKRGQDVALRCDPISGHVSLFWYQQALGQGPEFLTYFQNEAQLDKSGLPSDRFFAERPEGSVSTLKIQRTQQEDSAVYLCASSLEGRAGKAFFGQGTRLTVV.

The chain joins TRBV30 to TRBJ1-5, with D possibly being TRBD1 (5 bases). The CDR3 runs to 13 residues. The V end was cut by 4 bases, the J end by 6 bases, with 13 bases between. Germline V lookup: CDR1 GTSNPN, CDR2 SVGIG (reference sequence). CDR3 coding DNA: TGTGCCTGGACACGGGGGTTCGGTCAGCCCCAGCATTTT. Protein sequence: CAWTRGFGQPQHF.

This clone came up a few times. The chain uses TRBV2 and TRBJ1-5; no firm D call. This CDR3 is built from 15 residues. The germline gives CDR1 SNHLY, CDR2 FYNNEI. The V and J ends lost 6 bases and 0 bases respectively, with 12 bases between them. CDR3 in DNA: TGTGCCAGCAGAGAACGGAGGTATAGCAATCAGCCCCAGCATTTT. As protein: CASRERRYSNQPQHF.

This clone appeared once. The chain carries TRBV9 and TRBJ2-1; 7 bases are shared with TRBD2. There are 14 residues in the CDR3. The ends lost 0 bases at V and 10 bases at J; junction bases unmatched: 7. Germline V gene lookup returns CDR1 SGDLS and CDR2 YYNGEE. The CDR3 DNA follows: TGTGCCAGCAGCGTAGGGGGGAGGGGCTCCGAGCAGTTCTTC. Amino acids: CASSVGGRGSEQFF.

The CDR3 is CASKIFTPGGTKAKNIQYF. For the CDR3, the DNA is TGCGCCAGCAAGATTTTCACCCCCGGGGGGACAAAAGCCAAAAACATTCAGTACTTC. This chain joins TRBV23-1 and TRBJ2-4; maybe TRBD2 (7 bases). TRBV23-1 is noted as an ORF with a role that remains uncertain. The V end was cut by 7 bases, the J end by 0 bases, with 25 bases between. The CDR3 contains 19 residues.

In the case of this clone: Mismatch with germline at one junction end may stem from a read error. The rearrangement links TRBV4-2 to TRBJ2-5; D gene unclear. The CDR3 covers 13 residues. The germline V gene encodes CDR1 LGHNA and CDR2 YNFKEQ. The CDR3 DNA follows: TGTGCCAGCAGCCAAGATCTCCCCCTCGCTAGGAACTTC. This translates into CASSQDLPLARNF.

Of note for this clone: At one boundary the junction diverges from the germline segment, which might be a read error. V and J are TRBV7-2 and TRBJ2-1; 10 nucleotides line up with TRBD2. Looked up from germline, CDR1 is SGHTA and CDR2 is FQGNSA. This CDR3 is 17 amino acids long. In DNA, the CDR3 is TGTGCCAGCAGCCTAGCCGTCTGGCTAGCGGGGGACAATGAGCAGTTCTTC. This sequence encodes CASSLAVWLAGDNEQFF.

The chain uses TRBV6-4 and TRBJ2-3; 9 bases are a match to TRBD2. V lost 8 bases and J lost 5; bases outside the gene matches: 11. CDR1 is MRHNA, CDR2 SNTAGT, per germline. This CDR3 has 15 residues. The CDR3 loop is CASSPSGGGEDTQYF. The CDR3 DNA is TGTGCCAGCTCCCCCTCTGGCGGGGGGGAAGATACGCAGTATTTT.

The CDR3: CASSRHTGGNRDIQYF. In DNA form, the CDR3 reads TGCGCCAGCAGTCGGCATACAGGGGGAAATAGGGACATTCAGTACTTC. The V call is TRBV4-1, the J call TRBJ2-4; the match to TRBD1 covers 8 bases. The germline CDR1 and CDR2 sequences are MGHRA and YSYEKL. This CDR3 comprises 16 residues. V dropped 6 bases and J dropped 8; count of bases not matched to a gene: 15.

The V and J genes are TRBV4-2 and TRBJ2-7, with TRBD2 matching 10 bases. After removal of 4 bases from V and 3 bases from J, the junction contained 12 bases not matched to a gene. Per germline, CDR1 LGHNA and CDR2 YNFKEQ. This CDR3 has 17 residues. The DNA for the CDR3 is TGTGCCAGCAGCCCCCAGCCCAGCGGGGGGGCTAACTACGAGCAGTACTTC. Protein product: CASSPQPSGGANYEQYF.

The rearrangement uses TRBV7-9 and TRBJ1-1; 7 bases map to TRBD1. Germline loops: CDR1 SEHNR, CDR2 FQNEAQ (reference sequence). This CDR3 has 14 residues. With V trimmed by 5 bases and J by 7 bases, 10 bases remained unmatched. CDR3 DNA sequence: TGTGCCAGCAGCCCGGACAGGATAGCTCTTGAAGCTTTCTTT. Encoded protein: CASSPDRIALEAFF.

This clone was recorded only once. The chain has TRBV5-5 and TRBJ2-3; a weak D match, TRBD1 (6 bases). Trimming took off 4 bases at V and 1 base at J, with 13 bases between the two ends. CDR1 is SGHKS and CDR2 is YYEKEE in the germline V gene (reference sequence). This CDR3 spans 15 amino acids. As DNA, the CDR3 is TGTGCCAGCAGCAAAAAATACAGGGGCACAGATACGCAGTATTTT. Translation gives CASSKKYRGTDTQYF.

CDR3 residues: CATQKGAGERSTDTQYF. In DNA form, the CDR3 reads TGTGCCACACAGAAGGGGGCAGGCGAGCGGAGCACAGATACGCAGTATTTT. The chain recombines TRBV11-2 with TRBJ2-3; 7 bases are shared with TRBD1. Germline loops: CDR1 SGHAT, CDR2 FQNNGV. The V and J ends lost 10 bases and 0 bases, in that order; junction bases with no gene match: 16. The CDR3 is 17 amino acids.

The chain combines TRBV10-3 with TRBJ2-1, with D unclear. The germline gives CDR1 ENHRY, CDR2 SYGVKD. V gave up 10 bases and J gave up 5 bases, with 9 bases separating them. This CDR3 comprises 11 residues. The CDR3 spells CATYRDNEQFF. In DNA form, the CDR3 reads TGTGCCACCTACCGCGACAATGAGCAGTTCTTC.

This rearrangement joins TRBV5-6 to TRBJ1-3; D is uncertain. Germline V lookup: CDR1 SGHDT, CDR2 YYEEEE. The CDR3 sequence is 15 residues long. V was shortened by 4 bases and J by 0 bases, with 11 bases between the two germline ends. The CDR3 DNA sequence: TGTGCCAGCAGCGTCGGGATCTCCTCTGGAAACACCATATATTTT. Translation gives CASSVGISSGNTIYF.

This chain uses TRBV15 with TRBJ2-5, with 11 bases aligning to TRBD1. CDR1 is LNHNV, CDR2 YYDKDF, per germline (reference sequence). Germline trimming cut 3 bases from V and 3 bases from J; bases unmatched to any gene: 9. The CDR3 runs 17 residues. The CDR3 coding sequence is TGTGCCACCAGCAGGGACAGGGGGCGGTGGGAGAAAGAGACCCAGTACTTC. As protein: CATSRDRGRWEKETQYF.

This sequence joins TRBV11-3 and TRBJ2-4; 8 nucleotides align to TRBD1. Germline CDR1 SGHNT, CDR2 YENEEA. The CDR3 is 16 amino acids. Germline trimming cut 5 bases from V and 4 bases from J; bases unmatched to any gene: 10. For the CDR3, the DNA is TGTGCCAGCAGCCAAGGACAGGGCCGAGCAAAAAACATTCAGTACTTC. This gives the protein CASSQGQGRAKNIQYF.